The clone carrying this TCR beta chain has at least ten counts. With 0 bases removed from V and 3 bases from J, the gap between germline ends came to 10 bases. This CDR3 region has 15 residues. Germline-derived CDR1 and CDR2 are SGDLS and YYNGEE. The data belong to a study of identical twins. One entry per CDR3 protein, called by TCRdb with MiXCR from the 5' RACE reads. The sample includes some 710,000 distinct CDR3 sequences, approximately 6% of them seen just once. The chain links TRBV9 to TRBJ2-1; D remains ambiguous. This receptor was identified in a man aged 18-30 years in good health. Source material: naive T cells sorted from blood. CDR3 DNA: TGTGCCAGCAGCGTAGGGGCAAGGATCTACAATGAGCAGTTCTTC. Residues: CASSVGARIYNEQFF.